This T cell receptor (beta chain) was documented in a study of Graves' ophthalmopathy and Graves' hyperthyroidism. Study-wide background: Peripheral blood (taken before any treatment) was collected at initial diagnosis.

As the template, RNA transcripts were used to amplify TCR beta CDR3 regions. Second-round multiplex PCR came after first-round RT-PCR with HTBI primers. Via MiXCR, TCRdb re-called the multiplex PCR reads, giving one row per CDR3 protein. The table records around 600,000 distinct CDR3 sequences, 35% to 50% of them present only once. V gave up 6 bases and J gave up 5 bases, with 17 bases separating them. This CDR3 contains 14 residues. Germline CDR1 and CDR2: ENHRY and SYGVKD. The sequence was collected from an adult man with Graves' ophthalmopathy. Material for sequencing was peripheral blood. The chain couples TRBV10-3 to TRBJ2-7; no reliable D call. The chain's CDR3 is CAISSPRAYHEQYF. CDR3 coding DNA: TGTGCCATCAGCTCCCCCCGAGCCTACCACGAGCAGTACTTC.